Listed here is a single T cell receptor beta chain. The entry originates in a study of control samples from healthy donors and cancer patients. There are 18 residues in the CDR3. CDR1 and CDR2 (germline): WNHNN, SYGVQD (reference sequence). The V gene lost 3 bases and the J gene lost 1 base, with 20 bases spanning the gap. Clones were read by immunoSEQ multiplex PCR, and TCRdb kept only the in-frame ones, dropping some. The top ten clones hold 1.4% of a sample with fewer than 200,000 clones, roughly nine tenths of them seen once. Sequencing was performed on blood. This TCR was recovered from a man under 40 in good health. The rearrangement joins TRBV10-1 to TRBJ2-3; D is tentatively TRBD1 or TRBD2 (5 bases each). CDR3 sequence (DNA): TGCGCCAGCAGTGATGGGGGAACGGGACGCTTTGGCACAGATACGCAGTATTTT. Its translation: CASSDGGTGRFGTDTQYF.